These T cell receptor beta chains were read from a single sample in a study of monozygotic twins with cystic fibrosis. The method was immunoSEQ multiplex PCR; TCRdb's version includes in-frame clones alone and lacks a portion of them. Here the sample spans roughly 35,000 clones, 84% being singletons. Material: blood. These receptors originate from a girl aged 2-10 years with cystic fibrosis. CDR3s include the opening cysteine and the closing phenylalanine or tryptophan. Each record gives: D gene, V gene, clone size, J gene, CDR3 protein, CDR3 DNA. A D gene is named only where the DNA matches it firmly. Rows give clone size only sometimes, using once, few, many, or a class for an expanded clone.

.	TRBV4-1	.	TRBJ1-1	CASSHHMNTEAFF	TGCGCCAGCAGCCACCATATGAACACTGAAGCTTTCTTT
TRBD1	TRBV5-1	.	TRBJ2-3	CASSLEGAGDTQYF	TGCGCCAGCAGCTTGGAGGGGGCGGGAGATACGCAGTATTTT
.	TRBV10-3	.	TRBJ1-2	CAISESNGGAIGYTF	TGTGCCATCAGTGAGTCGAATGGGGGCGCGATAGGCTACACCTTC
.	TRBV15	.	TRBJ1-5	CATSRVRGSNQPQHF	TGTGCCACCAGCAGGGTCCGCGGGAGCAATCAGCCCCAGCATTTT
.	TRBV7-2	.	TRBJ2-7	CASSLRDEQYF	TGTGCCAGCAGCTTAAGGGACGAGCAGTACTTC
.	TRBV9	.	TRBJ2-1	CASSAQVYNEQFF	TGTGCCAGCAGCGCACAGGTTTACAATGAGCAGTTCTTC
.	TRBV7-2	once	TRBJ1-6	CASSFSRGLGPLHF	TGTGCCAGCAGCTTTTCCAGGGGATTAGGACCCCTCCACTTT
.	TRBV18	.	TRBJ2-3	CASSPNGGRGTDTQYF	TGTGCCAGCTCACCGAACGGGGGGCGAGGCACAGATACGCAGTATTTT
.	TRBV7-9	.	TRBJ2-7	CASSLALKGKGEQYF	TGTGCCAGCAGCTTAGCGTTGAAGGGGAAAGGCGAGCAGTACTTC
.	TRBV7-2	.	TRBJ2-6	CASSSSGSGANVLTF	TGTGCCAGCAGCTCATCAGGGTCTGGGGCCAACGTCCTGACTTTC
.	TRBV5-4	.	TRBJ2-7	CASSSPQGGIGYEQYF	TGTGCCAGCAGCTCACCCCAGGGAGGTATAGGCTACGAGCAGTACTTC
.	TRBV5-4	.	TRBJ1-3	CASSAAPASGNTIYF	TGTGCCAGCAGCGCCGCCCCGGCCTCTGGAAACACCATATATTTT
.	TRBV6-1	.	TRBJ2-2	CASRQTDGPTKLFF	TGTGCCAGCAGGCAAACCGACGGCCCAACTAAACTGTTTTTT
TRBD1	TRBV9	once	TRBJ1-2	CASSVDGGTGYGYTF	TGTGCCAGCAGCGTAGATGGGGGGACAGGCTATGGCTACACCTTC
TRBD2	TRBV9	.	TRBJ2-7	CASSVVASGPYEQYF	TGTGCCAGCAGCGTAGTGGCTAGCGGCCCCTACGAGCAGTACTTC
TRBD2	TRBV5-1	.	TRBJ2-3	CASKLTSGGADTQYF	TGCGCCAGCAAGTTGACTAGCGGGGGGGCGGATACGCAGTATTTT
.	TRBV6-6	once	TRBJ2-5	CASSYKAQETQYF	TGTGCCAGCAGTTACAAAGCCCAAGAGACCCAGTACTTC
TRBD1	TRBV18	.	TRBJ2-5	CASSRGTGAKETQYF	TGTGCCAGCTCAAGAGGGACAGGGGCAAAAGAGACCCAGTACTTC
.	TRBV6-5	few	TRBJ1-1	CASRGADRPEAFF	TGTGCCAGTCGGGGGGCGGATCGGCCTGAAGCTTTCTTT
.	TRBV10-3	once	TRBJ1-1	CAISESDSNTEAFF	TGTGCCATCAGTGAGTCGGATAGTAACACTGAAGCTTTCTTT
TRBD2	TRBV19	.	TRBJ2-7	CASSTASGGLYEQYF	TGTGCCAGTAGTACCGCTAGCGGGGGTCTTTACGAGCAGTACTTC
.	TRBV4-1	once	TRBJ1-2	CASSQPLTNYGYTF	TGCGCCAGCAGCCAACCCCTCACTAACTATGGCTACACCTTC
.	TRBV5-8	.	TRBJ2-7	CASSLNPYEQYF	TGTGCCAGCAGCTTGAACCCCTACGAGCAGTACTTC
TRBD1	TRBV5-5	.	TRBJ1-5	CASSLSTGTGRMQPQHF	TGTGCCAGCAGCTTATCTACCGGGACAGGGAGGATGCAGCCCCAGCATTTT
.	TRBV5-1	.	TRBJ2-7	CASSLASGTYEQYF	TGCGCCAGCAGCTTGGCCTCGGGGACCTACGAGCAGTACTTC
.	TRBV6-5	.	TRBJ1-6	CASSYALIGDSPLHF	TGTGCCAGCAGTTACGCGTTGATTGGGGATTCACCCCTCCACTTT
TRBD2	TRBV6-1	.	TRBJ2-3	CASSAFSGGAGTDTQYF	TGTGCCAGCAGTGCGTTTAGCGGGGGGGCCGGTACAGATACGCAGTATTTT
.	TRBV5-1	.	TRBJ2-3	CASAVSTDTQYF	TGCGCCAGCGCGGTGAGCACAGATACGCAGTATTTT